The clone carrying this TCR beta chain was observed many times. Molecular barcoded adaptors covering alpha/delta and beta/gamma chains were used on around 370 ng RNA. One entry per CDR3 protein results from TCRdb running MiXCR on the reads. The table records about 24,000 distinct CDR3 sequences, under 25% of them present only once. This sample is drawn from a study of read filtering for tumor transcriptome and immune sequencing. Sequencing was done on a sample of a population of CD138-negative cells sorted from bone marrow. The source is a donor over 35 with multiple myeloma.

This CDR3 is CSVEAGTDTQYF. The CDR3, as DNA: TGCAGCGTTGAAGCTGGCACAGATACGCAGTATTTT. The V gene is TRBV29-1, the J gene TRBJ2-3; D is unresolved. The germline CDR1 and CDR2 sequences are SQVTM and ANQGSEA. The V gene lost 1 base and the J gene lost 1 base, with 3 bases spanning the gap. The CDR3 covers 12 residues.